The 25 T cell receptor beta chains reported below all come from one sample, sequenced in a study of metastatic and nonmetastatic thyroid tumors. No patient had received any treatment before thyroid surgery. TCRdb redid the clone calls on the PCR reads using MiXCR. In the table there are tens of thousands of clones, more than 20% of which are singletons. Source material: tumor tissue. The source of these receptors is a male donor with papillary thyroid cancer or a benign thyroid nodule (not recorded which). Some clones in this sample may be carry-over from other donors' samples.

There are many counts of this clone. The CDR3 DNA is TGTGCCTCTCAGGTCCGTGTGGGTAATTCACCCCTCCACTTT. Amino acids: CASQVRVGNSPLHF. The rearrangement links TRBV27 to TRBJ1-6; D remains unclear. The germline CDR1 and CDR2 sequences are MNHEY and SMNVEV (reference sequence). The germline V and J ends were trimmed by 11 bases and 6 bases, with 17 bases remaining between them. This CDR3 is 14 amino acids long.

This clone was counted many times. This sequence joins TRBV19 and TRBJ2-4; D may be TRBD1 or TRBD2 (5 bases each). Germline CDR1 reads LNHDA; CDR2 reads SQIVND (reference sequence). Trimming pared 3 bases from V and 5 bases from J, leaving 14 bases between. This CDR3 contains 15 residues. CDR3 region: CASSIWGSRENIQYF. In DNA, the CDR3 is TGTGCCAGTAGTATCTGGGGCTCGAGGGAAAACATTCAGTACTTC.

On this clone itself: The junction departs from the called germline gene at one end, perhaps through a read error. V is TRBV20-1 and J is TRBJ1-1; TRBD1 is a possible D gene (5 bases). This CDR3 is 14 amino acids long. Looked up from germline, CDR1 is DFQATT and CDR2 is SNEGSKA (reference sequence). The CDR3 region has the DNA TGCATTGCTAGAGTTGGGGGTTTGAACGCTGAAGCTTTCTTT. As protein: CIARVGGLNAEAFF.

As regards this clone: This may be a read error, as it is one base from a much larger clone. The chain joins TRBV7-9 to TRBJ1-2; no clear D gene. The CDR3 consists of 14 residues. The germline V gene has CDR1 SEHNR and CDR2 FQNEAQ (reference sequence). Written as DNA, the CDR3 is TGTGCCAGCAGCGCCTCGGGAGGGTCCTATTGCTACACCTTC. This translates into CASSASGGSYCYTF.

This clone was seen repeatedly, ten times or more. The chain recombines TRBV5-1 with TRBJ2-1; 7 bases are a match to TRBD1. The V and J ends lost 0 bases and 5 bases, in that order; junction bases with no gene match: 2. Germline V gives CDR1 SGHRS, CDR2 YFSETQ. This CDR3 comprises 14 residues. CDR3 DNA sequence: TGCGCCAGCAGCTTGGGACAGGGAAACAATGAGCAGTTCTTC. Residues: CASSLGQGNNEQFF.

This clone has ten or more counts. V usage is TRBV20-1 and J usage is TRBJ1-5; D remains ambiguous. Germline lookup yields CDR1 DFQATT and CDR2 SNEGSKA (reference sequence). The CDR3 totals 12 residues. Trimming pared 7 bases from V and 2 bases from J, leaving 9 bases between. CDR3 nucleotides: TGCAGTGGGGTGGGTGGCAATCAGCCCCAGCATTTT. It translates to CSGVGGNQPQHF.

This clone was recorded many times. Here the CDR3 DNA reads TGCGCCAGCAGCTTTGGGGGAGGGGGCTCCTACGAGCAGTACTTC. This encodes CASSFGGGGSYEQYF. This chain uses TRBV4-3 with TRBJ2-7; D is perhaps TRBD2 (7 bases). V gave up 5 bases and J gave up 0 bases, with 14 bases separating them. CDR1 LGHNA and CDR2 YSLEER come from the germline V gene. This CDR3 region has 15 residues.

This clone has at least ten counts. Possible read error: a much larger clone is one base away. Because it lacks the conserved phenylalanine or tryptophan at the end, this CDR3 is likely a read error. The J gene is TRBJ2-5, the V gene TRBV20-1; TRBD2 is a possible D gene (6 bases). The CDR3 is 13 amino acids. CDR1 and CDR2 from the germline V gene are DFQATT and SNEGSKA (reference sequence). The CDR3 reads CAFQETSLETQYL. The CDR3 DNA sequence: TGCGCTTTCCAGGAGACTAGTCTAGAGACCCAGTACCTC.

This clone was counted a few times. This chain uses TRBV5-1 with TRBJ1-3; D is uncertain. The CDR3 consists of 17 residues. Germline V lookup: CDR1 SGHRS, CDR2 YFSETQ. Trimming took 4 bases from V and 0 from J, leaving 17 bases between them. The CDR3: CASSPDGPLSSGNTIYF. CDR3 DNA sequence: TGCGCCAGCAGCCCAGACGGACCGTTGAGCTCTGGAAACACCATATATTTT.

This clone was recorded a few times. This may be a read error, as it is one base from a much larger clone. This chain connects TRBV6-2 or TRBV6-3 to TRBJ2-5; 8 bases fit TRBD2. Germline lookup yields CDR1 MNHEY and CDR2 SVGEGT. The CDR3 is made up of 18 amino acids. The chain's CDR3 is CASTPAAGAMGGGETKYF. For the CDR3, the DNA is TGTGCCAGCACCCCAGCAGCGGGAGCAATGGGAGGGGGAGAGACCAAGTACTTC.

About this clone: Relative to the germline gene, one junction end is altered; a read error may explain this. V is TRBV7-2 and J is TRBJ2-3; D is perhaps TRBD2 (5 bases). The CDR3 loop spans 13 amino acids. Germline CDR1 and CDR2: SGHTA and FQGNSA. This chain's CDR3 is CAGSVGLRDTQYF. The CDR3 DNA follows: TGTGCCGGCAGCGTCGGACTTCGTGATACGCAGTATTTT.

Regarding this clone: This clone may be a read error of a much larger clone one base away. The J gene is TRBJ1-5, the V gene TRBV20-1; 8 bases align to TRBD1. The CDR3 spans 15 residues. The junction had 6 bases not matched to a gene; V was cut back by 3 bases and J by 2 bases. From germline, CDR1 is DFQATT and CDR2 SNEGSKA (reference sequence). Here the CDR3 DNA reads TGCAGTGCTAGTCCCCGGACAGGGTGCAATCAGCCCCAGCATTTT. It yields the protein CSASPRTGCNQPQHF.

This clone was found many times. This chain uses TRBV9 with TRBJ1-4, with D unclear. V shed 3 bases and J shed 4 bases, with 16 bases lying between them. Germline CDR1 reads SGDLS; CDR2 reads YYNGEE. There are 16 residues in the CDR3. DNA for the CDR3: TGTGCCAGCAGCGCCGCGCATTCCAGGAATAATGAAAAACTGTTTTTT. Translation: CASSAAHSRNNEKLFF.

The sample holds many counts of this clone. J is TRBJ2-3 and V is TRBV20-1, with 11 bases that match TRBD2. Germline loops: CDR1 DFQATT, CDR2 SNEGSKA (reference sequence). The CDR3 loop spans 13 amino acids. V was clipped by 7 bases and J by 4 bases; unmatched bases: 4. Here the CDR3 reads CSGIAGGPDTQYF. The CDR3 DNA reads TGCAGTGGAATAGCGGGAGGGCCAGATACGCAGTATTTT.

With respect to this clone: Possible read error: a much larger clone is one base away. The J gene is TRBJ2-5, the V gene TRBV4-3; 8 bases are a match to TRBD2. This CDR3 is built from 16 residues. Germline loops: CDR1 LGHNA, CDR2 YSLEER. V gave up 3 bases and J gave up 5 bases; unmatched junction bases: 11. CDR3 in amino acids: CASSHINSGGPETQYF. The CDR3 region has the DNA TGCGCCAGCAGCCACATAAACTCGGGAGGGCCGGAGACCCAGTACTTC.

The CDR3 region is CALSSDRSYEKLFF. The CDR3 DNA follows: TGTGCCCTCAGCTCTGACAGATCCTATGAAAAACTGTTTTTT. The rearrangement joins TRBV7-8 to TRBJ1-4; possible D gene TRBD1, 5 bases. The V gene's germline CDR1 is SGHVS and CDR2 FQNEAQ. The CDR3 runs 14 residues. Trimming left V 11 bases short and J 6 bases short, with 19 bases between.

This clone was recorded at least ten times. The gene calls are TRBV28 and TRBJ2-6, with D possibly called TRBD1 or TRBD2 (6 bases each). The CDR3 is 18 amino acids. With 3 bases removed from V and 0 bases from J, the gap between germline ends came to 15 bases. Germline CDR1 reads MDHEN; CDR2 reads SYDVKM. CDR3 residues: CASSLWGARHSGANVLTF. The CDR3 nucleotides read TGTGCCAGCAGTTTGTGGGGGGCCAGACACTCTGGGGCCAACGTCCTGACTTTC.

This clone was seen a few times. The J gene is TRBJ2-2, the V gene TRBV24-1; D is unresolved. The CDR3 runs to 16 residues. Germline V lookup: CDR1 KGHDR, CDR2 SFDVKD. With 1 base removed from V and 0 bases from J, the gap between germline ends came to 8 bases. The CDR3 nucleotides are TGTGCCACCAGTGATTTCAGGCAGGCGAACACCGGGGAGCTGTTTTTT. Translation: CATSDFRQANTGELFF.

This clone was observed at least ten times. The chain uses TRBV24-1 and TRBJ2-2; 13 bases are a match to TRBD2. The CDR3 spans 19 residues. V lost 0 bases and J lost 3; bases outside the gene matches: 6. CDR1 and CDR2 (germline): KGHDR, SFDVKD. The CDR3 protein is CATSDLHGLAGDHTGELFF. CDR3 sequence (DNA): TGTGCCACCAGTGATTTGCATGGACTAGCGGGAGACCACACCGGGGAGCTGTTTTTT.

This clone is a singleton in its sample. A much larger clonotype is one base distant, so this may be a read error. The V gene is TRBV7-6, the J gene TRBJ2-7; no definite D call. Germline V gives CDR1 SGHVS, CDR2 FNYEAQ. There are 14 residues in the CDR3. CDR3 nucleotide sequence: TGTGCCATCAGCAAAGACCCCAGCTCCTGCGAGCAGTACTTC. It specifies CAISKDPSSCEQYF. Based on the CDR3 plus reference TRBV7-6 and TRBJ2-7, the full variable domain is GAGVSQSPRYKVTKRGQDVALRCDPISGHVSLYWYRQALGQGPEFLTYFNYEAQQDKSGLPNDRFSAERPEGSISTLTIQRTEQRDSAMYRCAISKDPSSCEQYFGPGTRLTVT.

In regard to this clone: The junction shows a germline mismatch at one end, possibly a read error. This chain connects TRBV28 to TRBJ1-2; 7 bases are a match to TRBD1. The germline V gene encodes CDR1 MDHEN and CDR2 SYDVKM. The CDR3 has 14 residues. CDR3 region: CASSLRGQNYVYTF. The CDR3 DNA reads TGTGCCAGCTCCCTCCGGGGACAGAACTATGTCTACACCTTC.

This sequence joins TRBV20-1 and TRBJ1-2, with 11 bases that match TRBD1. With 6 bases clipped from V and 8 bases from J, the junction kept 14 bases outside the gene matches. Germline V gene sequence: CDR1 DFQATT, CDR2 SNEGSKA (reference sequence). This CDR3 region has 15 residues. The DNA of the CDR3 is TGCAGTGCCTTCGTCCCAGGACAGGGGGCTCGGGGCTACACCTTC. Its protein is CSAFVPGQGARGYTF.

This clone was detected many times. J is TRBJ2-2 and V is TRBV11-1, with D possibly called TRBD1 or TRBD2 (5 bases each). Germline V lookup: CDR1 SGHAT, CDR2 FQDESV (reference sequence). This CDR3 has 17 amino acids. V lost 8 bases, J lost 3 bases, and 22 bases lay in between. This chain's CDR3 is CASGHGPPGTDTGELFF. The CDR3 DNA reads TGTGCCAGCGGCCACGGTCCTCCCGGGACGGACACCGGGGAGCTGTTTTTT.

The table lists this clone with a few counts. One end of the junction fails to match germline, which may point to a read error. The gene calls are TRBV28 and TRBJ2-1; D is ambiguous. This CDR3 comprises 17 residues. CDR1 and CDR2 (germline): MDHEN, SYDVKM. The CDR3 sequence is CATSSVSRALGYNEQLF. The DNA of the CDR3 is TGTGCCACCTCGTCGGTATCCCGGGCCTTAGGGTACAATGAGCAGCTCTTC.

This clone appeared many times. The chain recombines TRBV18 with TRBJ2-7; D is unclear. Germline V gene sequence: CDR1 KGHSH, CDR2 LQKENI. CDR3 length: 14 residues. Trimming cost V 2 bases and J 2 bases, with 10 bases left between them. The DNA for the CDR3 is TGTGCCAGCTCACCAGCGGCACAGACCTACGAGCAGTACTTC. This translates into CASSPAAQTYEQYF. Complete variable domain (other parts from reference TRBV18 and TRBJ2-7): NAGVMQNPRHLVRRRGQEARLRCSPMKGHSHVYWYRQLPEEGLKFMVYLQKENIIDESGMPKERFSAEFPKEGPSILRIQQVVRGDSAAYFCASSPAAQTYEQYFGPGTRLTVT.